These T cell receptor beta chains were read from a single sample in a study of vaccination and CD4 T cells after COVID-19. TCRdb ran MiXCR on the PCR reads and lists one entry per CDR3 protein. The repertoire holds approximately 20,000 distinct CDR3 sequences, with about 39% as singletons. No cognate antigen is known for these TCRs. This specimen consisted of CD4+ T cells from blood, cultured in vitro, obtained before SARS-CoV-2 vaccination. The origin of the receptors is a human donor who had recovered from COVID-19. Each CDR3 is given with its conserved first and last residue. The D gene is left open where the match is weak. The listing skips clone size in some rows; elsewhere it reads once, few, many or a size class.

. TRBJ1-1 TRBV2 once TGTGCCATAAGACCATTCAGGGATCTGAACACTGAAGCTTTCTTT CAIRPFRDLNTEAFF
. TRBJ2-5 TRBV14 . TGTGCCAGCAGCCTCCTACCGGGACGGACTGTAACCCAAGAGACCCAGTACTTC CASSLLPGRTVTQETQYF
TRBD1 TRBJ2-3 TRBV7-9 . TGTGCCAGCAGCTTAGCGGCTGGACAGGAAGCGCAGTATTTT CASSLAAGQEAQYF
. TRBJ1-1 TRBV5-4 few TGTGCCAGCAGCCTCCCGCGAATGAACACTGAAGCTTTCTTT CASSLPRMNTEAFF
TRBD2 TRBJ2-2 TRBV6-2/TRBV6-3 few TGTGCCAGCAGTTCGTCGGGAGGCTACACCGGGGAGCTGTTTTTT CASSSSGGYTGELFF
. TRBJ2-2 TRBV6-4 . TGTGCCAGCAGTGGAGGGAACACCGGGGAGCCGTTTTTT CASSGGNTGEPFF
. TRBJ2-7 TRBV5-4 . TGTGCCAGCAGCGAGCGGCACAAAGGGGACGAGCAGTACTTC CASSERHKGDEQYF
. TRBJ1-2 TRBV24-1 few TGTGCCACCAGTGTCCCCGGGTATGGCTACACCTTC CATSVPGYGYTF
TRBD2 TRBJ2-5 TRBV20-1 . TGCAGTGCTCTAGCGGGGGGGCCTGGGGAGACCCAGTACTTC CSALAGGPGETQYF
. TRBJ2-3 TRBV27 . TGTGCCAGCAGAAGGCAGGGCACAGATACGCAGTATTTT CASRRQGTDTQYF
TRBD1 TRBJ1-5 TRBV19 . TGTGCCAGTAGTATGGACAGGGGGGGTAATCAGCCCCAGCATTTT CASSMDRGGNQPQHF
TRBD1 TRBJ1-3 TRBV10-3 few TGTGCCAGCACCCCGGGACAGAGTGGAAACACCATATATTTT CASTPGQSGNTIYF
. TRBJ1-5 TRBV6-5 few TGTGCCAGCAGTTACAGGCCAGGGGCCCAAGTACCCCAGCATTTT CASSYRPGAQVPQHF
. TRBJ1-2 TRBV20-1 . TGCAGTGCTGCCGGGGCCGGGGATGGCTACACCTTT CSAAGAGDGYTF
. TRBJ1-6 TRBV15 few TGTGCCACCAGCCGACTCCGGAATTCACCCCTCCACTTT CATSRLRNSPLHF
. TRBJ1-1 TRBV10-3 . TGTGCCATCAGTGATTGGGGGGGCCGGGGTGAAGCTTTCTTT CAISDWGGRGEAFF
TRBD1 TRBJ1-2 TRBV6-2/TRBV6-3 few TGTGCCAGCAGTTCTCTCCCGGGACAGGGCAACTATGGCTACACCTTC CASSSLPGQGNYGYTF
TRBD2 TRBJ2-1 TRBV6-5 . TGTGCCAGCAGTTACAGGACTAGCGGGAGGGCCGTCGAGCAGTTCTTC CASSYRTSGRAVEQFF
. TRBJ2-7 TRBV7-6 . TGTGCCAGCAGCTTGGGAGGGGGTGGCTACGAGCAGTACTTC CASSLGGGGYEQYF
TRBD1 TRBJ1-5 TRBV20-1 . TGCAGTGCAATGACAGGGAATCAGCCCCAGCATTTT CSAMTGNQPQHF
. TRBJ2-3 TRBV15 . TGTGCCACCAGCTGGTCCGCAGATACGCAGTATTTT CATSWSADTQYF